The 13 T cell receptor beta chains given below trace back to one sample, sequenced in a study of blood T cell repertoires in COVID-19. Data came from immunoSEQ multiplex PCR; TCRdb stores just in-frame clones and leaves some out. The sample consists of hundreds of thousands of clones, around 89% of them appearing once. Input material: peripheral blood. The receptors stem from a woman aged 45-60 years with COVID-19, enrolled during active disease.

This sequence joins TRBV6-1 and TRBJ1-1, with D maybe TRBD1 (5 bases). The CDR3 runs 14 residues. Trimming pared 2 bases from V and 5 bases from J, leaving 12 bases between. Germline CDR1 is MNHNS and CDR2 is SASEGT. CDR3 loop: CASSELIGGTEAFF. In nucleotides, the CDR3 is TGTGCCAGCAGTGAACTTATTGGGGGGACTGAAGCTTTCTTT.

Written as DNA, the CDR3 is TGCAGTGCTAGTGATACAGGGACGGCGGTCTATGGCTACACCTTC. Amino acids: CSASDTGTAVYGYTF. The V call is TRBV20-1, the J call TRBJ1-2, with a possible D match to TRBD1 (6 bases). The germline gives CDR1 DFQATT, CDR2 SNEGSKA (reference sequence). The CDR3 runs to 15 residues. The ends were cut back, 3 bases at V and 4 bases at J, with 18 bases in the middle.

The chain recombines TRBV27 with TRBJ2-7, with a weak D call TRBD2 (6 bases). The CDR3 contains 15 residues. V lost 5 bases, J lost 1 base, and 15 bases lay in between. The germline V gene has CDR1 MNHEY and CDR2 SMNVEV (reference sequence). CDR3 DNA: TGTGCCAGCAGTGCTGCCGGGAGCAAATCCTACGAGCAGTACTTC. It yields the protein CASSAAGSKSYEQYF.

V usage is TRBV2 and J usage is TRBJ1-2; TRBD1 agrees at 12 bases. The length of the CDR3 is 16 residues. The J segment lost 4 bases and the V segment lost 6 bases, leaving 9 bases of the junction unmatched. Germline V gives CDR1 SNHLY, CDR2 FYNNEI. The CDR3 sequence: CASRPPGTGGGYGYTF. CDR3 coding DNA: TGTGCCAGCAGACCACCCGGGACAGGGGGCGGCTATGGCTACACCTTC. Full variable domain (outside the CDR3, taken from reference TRBV2 and TRBJ1-2): EPEVTQTPSHQVTQMGQEVILRCVPISNHLYFYWYRQILGQKVEFLVSFYNNEISEKSEIFDDQFSVERPDGSNFTLKIRSTKLEDSAMYFCASRPPGTGGGYGYTFGSGTRLTVV.

The DNA for the CDR3 is TGTGCCAGCAGTTCTACAGGGGGGGGAACTGAAGCTTTCTTT. Translated: CASSSTGGGTEAFF. This rearrangement joins TRBV6-5 to TRBJ1-1, with TRBD1 matching over 8 bases. The CDR3 has 14 amino acids. V was pared by 4 bases and J by 5 bases, with 6 bases of the junction left unmatched. CDR1 and CDR2 (germline): MNHEY, SVGAGI.

J is TRBJ2-6 and V is TRBV28; no reliable D call. Per germline, CDR1 MDHEN and CDR2 SYDVKM. Between the trimmed V and J ends, which lost 6 bases and 0 bases, there was a span of 12 bases. The CDR3 is 16 residues long. The CDR3 sequence is CASSLRHPSGANVLTF. The CDR3, as DNA: TGTGCCAGCAGCCTTCGACACCCCTCTGGGGCCAACGTCCTGACTTTC.

This chain joins TRBV11-2 and TRBJ1-3; maybe TRBD1 (5 bases). The CDR3 runs 13 residues. Trimming pared 3 bases from V and 7 bases from J, leaving 10 bases between. Germline V gives CDR1 SGHAT, CDR2 FQNNGV. The CDR3 DNA is TGTGCCAGCAGCTTGGGGCGACAGAACACCATATATTTT. It specifies CASSLGRQNTIYF.

Note on this clone: This specimen includes other DNA sequences encoding the same CDR3. The chain combines TRBV24-1 with TRBJ2-2, with a weak D call TRBD1 (5 bases). CDR1 is KGHDR, CDR2 SFDVKD, per germline. The CDR3 runs to 14 residues. Trimming removed 4 bases from V and 5 bases from J, with 10 bases in between. CDR3 protein: CATSDPRVTGELFF. The CDR3, as DNA: TGTGCCACCAGTGACCCCAGGGTAACCGGGGAGCTGTTTTTT.

This clone showed up just a few times. The V and J genes are TRBV27 and TRBJ2-3; 10 nucleotides agree with TRBD2. The CDR3 covers 16 residues. V dropped 7 bases and J dropped 3; count of bases not matched to a gene: 10. Germline V gene lookup returns CDR1 MNHEY and CDR2 SMNVEV (reference sequence). CDR3 sequence reads: CASTGGSGGKTDTQYF. The CDR3, as DNA: TGTGCCAGCACCGGGGGTAGCGGGGGGAAGACAGATACGCAGTATTTT.

The DNA of the CDR3 is TGTGCCAGCAGTTTCTACCGGGACAGCAATGAGCAGTTCTTC. It translates to CASSFYRDSNEQFF. This chain connects TRBV27 to TRBJ2-1; 7 bases are a match to TRBD1. CDR1 is MNHEY and CDR2 is SMNVEV in the germline V gene (reference sequence). This CDR3 has 14 residues. Germline trimming cut 3 bases from V and 6 bases from J; bases unmatched to any gene: 5.

The chain links TRBV10-3 to TRBJ1-5; tentative D call: TRBD1 (6 bases). The germline gives CDR1 ENHRY, CDR2 SYGVKD. This CDR3 has 17 amino acids. The V and J ends lost 3 bases and 1 base respectively, with 16 bases between them. The CDR3 reads CAISDRGGARSNQPQHF. Written as DNA, the CDR3 is TGTGCCATCAGTGACCGGGGGGGGGCGCGAAGCAATCAGCCCCAGCATTTT.

The V and J genes are TRBV7-9 and TRBJ1-2; D perhaps matches TRBD1 (6 bases). Trimming stripped 5 bases from V and 8 bases from J, with 15 bases between. The germline V gene encodes CDR1 SEHNR and CDR2 FQNEAQ (reference sequence). This CDR3 contains 13 residues. The CDR3: CASSHRDSVGYTF. The CDR3 DNA reads as TGTGCCAGCAGCCACAGGGATTCGGTCGGCTACACCTTC.

The rearrangement uses TRBV5-6 and TRBJ2-1, with a weak D call TRBD2 (5 bases). The V gene lost 0 bases and the J gene lost 4 bases, with 14 bases spanning the gap. The CDR3 runs 16 residues. Germline V gene data show CDR1 as SGHDT and CDR2 as YYEEEE. CDR3 in amino acids: CASSLAPSRTYNEQFF. The CDR3 DNA is TGTGCCAGCAGCTTGGCTCCCTCGCGGACTTACAATGAGCAGTTCTTC.